The 11 T cell receptor beta chains listed next were all sequenced from one sample in a study of T cell repertoires in cytomegalovirus infection. From the reads, TCRdb called clonotypes with MiXCR, one entry per CDR3 protein. Of fewer than 350,000 distinct CDR3 sequences listed, roughly 9.5% were seen once; the top ten hold approximately 4.7%. The sample was PBMCs. These TCRs come from a human donor in good health (CMV status not recorded). Some clones in this sample may be carry-over from other donors' samples.

The genes are TRBV20-1 and TRBJ2-7, with D perhaps given as TRBD1 or TRBD2 (5 bases each). The CDR3 loop spans 15 amino acids. Germline V lookup: CDR1 DFQATT, CDR2 SNEGSKA (reference sequence). The ends were cut back, 3 bases at V and 0 bases at J, with 15 bases in the middle. CDR3 in DNA: TGCAGTGCTAGTGATTCCGGGACGGGCTCCTACGAGCAGTACTTC. Its protein is CSASDSGTGSYEQYF.

The table lists this clonotype with many counts. The chain uses TRBV7-2 and TRBJ2-7, with TRBD2 as a possible D gene (5 bases). The CDR3 covers 15 residues. Germline V gene lookup returns CDR1 SGHTA and CDR2 FQGNSA. The V end lost 7 bases, the J end lost 3 bases, and 19 bases lay between the germline ends. The CDR3 DNA reads as TGTGCCAGCATACCCTCTAGAGGGAGTCTCTACGAGCAGTACTTC. Translation: CASIPSRGSLYEQYF.

To note about this clonotype: A much larger clonotype is one base distant, so this may be a read error. The CDR3 coding sequence is TGCAGTGCTATAGCTGACAATCAGCCCCAGCATTTT. Translation: CSAIADNQPQHF. The J gene is TRBJ1-5, the V gene TRBV20-1; D call uncertain. Germline CDR1 reads DFQATT; CDR2 reads SNEGSKA (reference sequence). V was shortened by 4 bases and J by 3 bases, with 7 bases between the two germline ends. The CDR3 sequence is 12 residues long.

This clonotype was seen repeatedly, ten times or more. The CDR3 bases are TGTGCCAGCAAAAAAGACCGGGACAGCACAGATACGCAGTATTTT. Translation gives CASKKDRDSTDTQYF. The chain carries TRBV27 and TRBJ2-3; D possibly uses TRBD1 or TRBD2 (5 bases each). Per the germline V gene, CDR1 is MNHEY and CDR2 is SMNVEV (reference sequence). The CDR3 covers 15 residues. Between the trimmed V and J ends, which lost 7 bases and 0 bases, there was a span of 14 bases.

V gene TRBV12-3 or TRBV12-4 combines with J gene TRBJ1-4, with D possibly matching TRBD1 (5 bases). V was cut by 5 bases and J by 3 bases, with 10 bases left in between. The CDR3 runs to 14 residues. Here the CDR3 DNA reads TGTGCCAGCAGTACCCGGGGCTCTAATGAAAAACTGTTTTTT. Amino acids: CASSTRGSNEKLFF.

There are a few counts of this clonotype. The CDR3 reads CASSFGSEGYGYTF. The CDR3 DNA reads TGTGCCAGCAGTTTTGGTTCAGAGGGCTATGGCTACACCTTC. The chain employs TRBV28 and TRBJ1-2; D unclear. The V end was cut by 3 bases, the J end by 4 bases, with 12 bases between. The CDR3 covers 14 residues. Per the germline V gene, CDR1 is MDHEN and CDR2 is SYDVKM.

Ten or more counts support this clonotype. The genes are TRBV27 and TRBJ2-3, with 11 nucleotides matching TRBD2. The ends lost 7 bases at V and 2 bases at J; junction bases unmatched: 5. Germline V gene lookup returns CDR1 MNHEY and CDR2 SMNVEV (reference sequence). The CDR3 loop spans 15 amino acids. CDR3 bases: TGTGCCAGCACTATAGCGGGAGGGCTCACAGATACGCAGTATTTT. This codes for CASTIAGGLTDTQYF.

This clonotype was counted between two and nine times. V and J are TRBV7-6 and TRBJ1-2; D unresolved. The CDR3 sequence is 17 residues long. From germline, CDR1 is SGHVS and CDR2 FNYEAQ. Deletions cut 5 bases from V and 0 bases from J, with 19 bases between. CDR3 residues: CASSQAPRGLSNYGYTF. CDR3 nucleotide sequence: TGTGCCAGCAGCCAGGCTCCCCGTGGACTTTCTAACTATGGCTACACCTTC.

This clonotype was observed at least ten times. The chain recombines TRBV7-2 with TRBJ2-7; D gene uncertain. The germline V gene has CDR1 SGHTA and CDR2 FQGNSA. Trimming pared 6 bases from V and 1 base from J, leaving 10 bases between. This CDR3 region has 13 residues. The CDR3 protein is CASSRAQSYEQYF. The CDR3 nucleotides read TGTGCCAGCAGTCGGGCTCAATCCTACGAGCAGTACTTC.

This clonotype was recorded many times. The genes are TRBV27 and TRBJ2-7; 9 bases fit TRBD1. The CDR3 length is 15 residues. CDR1 MNHEY and CDR2 SMNVEV come from the germline V gene (reference sequence). The V segment lost 4 bases and the J segment 3 bases; nucleotides outside the gene matches: 7. The DNA for the CDR3 is TGTGCCAGCAGTTCCATACAGGGGGCGGACTACGAGCAGTACTTC. Protein sequence: CASSSIQGADYEQYF.

This clonotype was seen repeatedly, ten times or more. The chain combines TRBV12-3 or TRBV12-4 with TRBJ2-3; 9 nucleotides line up with TRBD2. There are 16 residues in the CDR3. J lost 3 bases, V lost 6 bases, and 10 bases had no gene match. CDR3: CASRQPLAGTTDTQYF. The CDR3 coding sequence is TGTGCCAGCAGGCAACCGCTAGCGGGGACGACAGATACGCAGTATTTT.